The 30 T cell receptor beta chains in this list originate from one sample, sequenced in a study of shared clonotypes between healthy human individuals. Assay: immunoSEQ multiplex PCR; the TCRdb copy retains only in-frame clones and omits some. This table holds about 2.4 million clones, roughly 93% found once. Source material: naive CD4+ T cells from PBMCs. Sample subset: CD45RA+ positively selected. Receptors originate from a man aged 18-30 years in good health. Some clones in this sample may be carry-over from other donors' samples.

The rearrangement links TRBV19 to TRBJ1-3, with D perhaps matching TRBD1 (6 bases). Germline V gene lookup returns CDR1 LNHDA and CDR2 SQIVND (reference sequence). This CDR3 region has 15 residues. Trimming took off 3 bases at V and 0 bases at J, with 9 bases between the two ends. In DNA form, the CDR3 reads TGTGCCAGTAGTATCGCGGGGGCCTCTGGAAACACCATATATTTT. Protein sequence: CASSIAGASGNTIYF. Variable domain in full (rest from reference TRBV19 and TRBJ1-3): DGGITQSPKYLFRKEGQNVTLSCEQNLNHDAMYWYRQDPGQGLRLIYYSQIVNDFQKGDIAEGYSVSREKKESFPLTVTSAQKNPTAFYLCASSIAGASGNTIYFGEGSWLTVV.

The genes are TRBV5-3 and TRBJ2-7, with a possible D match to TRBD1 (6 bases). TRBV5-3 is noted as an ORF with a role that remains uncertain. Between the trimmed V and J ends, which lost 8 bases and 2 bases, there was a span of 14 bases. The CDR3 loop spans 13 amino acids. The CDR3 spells CASIRQETYEQYF. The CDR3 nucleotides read TGTGCCAGCATCCGACAGGAGACCTACGAGCAGTACTTC.

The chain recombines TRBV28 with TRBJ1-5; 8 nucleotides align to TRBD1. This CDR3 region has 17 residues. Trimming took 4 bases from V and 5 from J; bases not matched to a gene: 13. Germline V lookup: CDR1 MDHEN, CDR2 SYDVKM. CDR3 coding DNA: TGTGCCAGCAGTTCACCCCTTTTCACAGGGGGAGATCAGCCCCAGCATTTT. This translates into CASSSPLFTGGDQPQHF.

In DNA, the CDR3 is TGTGCCAGCAGCGAAACGACTAGCGGGAGTCCAGATACGCAGTATTTT. It translates to CASSETTSGSPDTQYF. The chain recombines TRBV9 with TRBJ2-3; TRBD2 matches at 12 bases. CDR1 and CDR2 (germline): SGDLS, YYNGEE. V was pared by 3 bases and J by 4 bases, with 6 bases of the junction left unmatched. This CDR3 has 16 residues.

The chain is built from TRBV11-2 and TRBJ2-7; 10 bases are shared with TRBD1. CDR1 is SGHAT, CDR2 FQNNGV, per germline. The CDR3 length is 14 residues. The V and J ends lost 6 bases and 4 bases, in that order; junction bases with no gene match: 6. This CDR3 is CASSLRQGAYEQYF. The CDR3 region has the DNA TGTGCCAGCAGTCTTAGACAGGGGGCTTACGAGCAGTACTTC.

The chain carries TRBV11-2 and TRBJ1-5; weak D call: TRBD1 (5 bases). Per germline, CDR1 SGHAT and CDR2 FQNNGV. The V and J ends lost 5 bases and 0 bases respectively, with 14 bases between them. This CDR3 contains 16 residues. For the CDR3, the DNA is TGTGCCAGCAGCCAGACAGTAGACCCTAGCAATCAGCCCCAGCATTTT. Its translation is CASSQTVDPSNQPQHF.

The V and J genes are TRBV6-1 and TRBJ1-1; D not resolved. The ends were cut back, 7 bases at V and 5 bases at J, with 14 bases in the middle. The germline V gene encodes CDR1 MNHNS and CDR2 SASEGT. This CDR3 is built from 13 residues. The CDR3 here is CASNNRMGTEAFF. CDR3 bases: TGTGCCAGCAATAACCGCATGGGTACTGAAGCTTTCTTT.

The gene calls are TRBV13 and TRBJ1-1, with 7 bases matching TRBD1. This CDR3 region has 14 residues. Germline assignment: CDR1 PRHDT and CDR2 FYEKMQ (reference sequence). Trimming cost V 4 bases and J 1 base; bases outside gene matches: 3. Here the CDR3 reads CASSSRQGNTEAFF. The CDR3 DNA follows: TGTGCCAGCAGCTCCCGACAGGGGAACACTGAAGCTTTCTTT.

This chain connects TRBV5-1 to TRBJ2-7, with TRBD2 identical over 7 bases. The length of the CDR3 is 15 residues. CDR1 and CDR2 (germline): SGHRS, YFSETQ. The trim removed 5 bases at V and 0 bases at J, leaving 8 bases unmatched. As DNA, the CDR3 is TGCGCCAGCAGGTGGGGCGGCGGGAGCTCCTACGAGCAGTACTTC. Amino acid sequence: CASRWGGGSSYEQYF.

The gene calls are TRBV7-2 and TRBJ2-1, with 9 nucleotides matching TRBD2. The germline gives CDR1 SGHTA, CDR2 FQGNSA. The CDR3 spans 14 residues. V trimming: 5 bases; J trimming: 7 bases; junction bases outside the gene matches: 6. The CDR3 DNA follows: TGTGCCAGCAGCCGATCTAGCGGGATGAATGAGCAGTTCTTC. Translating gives CASSRSSGMNEQFF.

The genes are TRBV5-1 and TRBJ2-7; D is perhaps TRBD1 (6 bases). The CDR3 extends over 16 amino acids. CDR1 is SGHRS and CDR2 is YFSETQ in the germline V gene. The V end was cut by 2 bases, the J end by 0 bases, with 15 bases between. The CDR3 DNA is TGCGCCAGCAGCTTAACTACAGGGATTTTCTCCTACGAGCAGTACTTC. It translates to CASSLTTGIFSYEQYF.

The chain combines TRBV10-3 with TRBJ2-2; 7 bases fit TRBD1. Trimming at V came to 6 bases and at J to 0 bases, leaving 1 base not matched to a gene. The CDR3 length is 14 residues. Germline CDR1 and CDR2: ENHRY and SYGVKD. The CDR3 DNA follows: TGTGCCATCAGGACAGGGCCGAACACCGGGGAGCTGTTTTTT. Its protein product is CAIRTGPNTGELFF.

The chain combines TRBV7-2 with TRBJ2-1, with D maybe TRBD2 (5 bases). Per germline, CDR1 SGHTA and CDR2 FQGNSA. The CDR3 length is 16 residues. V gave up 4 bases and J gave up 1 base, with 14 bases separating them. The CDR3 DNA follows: TGTGCCAGCAGCTCGGTGGGCGGGTGGTCCTACAATGAGCAGTTCTTC. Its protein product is CASSSVGGWSYNEQFF.

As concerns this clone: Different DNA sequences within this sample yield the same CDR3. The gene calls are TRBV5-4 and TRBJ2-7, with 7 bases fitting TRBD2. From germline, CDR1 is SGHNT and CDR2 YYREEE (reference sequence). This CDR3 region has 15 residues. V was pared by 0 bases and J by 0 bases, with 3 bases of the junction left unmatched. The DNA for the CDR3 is TGTGCCAGCAGCTTGGGAGCTAGCGGCTCCTACGAGCAGTACTTC. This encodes CASSLGASGSYEQYF.

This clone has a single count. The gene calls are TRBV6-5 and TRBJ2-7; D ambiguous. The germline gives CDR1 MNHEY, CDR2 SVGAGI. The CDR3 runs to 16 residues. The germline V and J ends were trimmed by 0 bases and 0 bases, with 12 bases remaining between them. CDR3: CASSYSSAGGSYEQYF. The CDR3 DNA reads TGTGCCAGCAGTTACTCGTCGGCAGGCGGCTCCTACGAGCAGTACTTC.

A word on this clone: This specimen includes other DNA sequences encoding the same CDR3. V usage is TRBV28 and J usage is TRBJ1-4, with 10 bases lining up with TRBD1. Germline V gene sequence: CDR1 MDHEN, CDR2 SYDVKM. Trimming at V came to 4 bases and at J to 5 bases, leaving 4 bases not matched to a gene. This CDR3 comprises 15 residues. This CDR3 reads CASSSPGQGNEKLFF. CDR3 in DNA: TGTGCCAGCAGTTCCCCGGGACAGGGGAATGAAAAACTGTTTTTT. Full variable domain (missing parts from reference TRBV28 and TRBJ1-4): DVKVTQSSRYLVKRTGEKVFLECVQDMDHENMFWYRQDPGLGLRLIYFSYDVKMKEKGDIPEGYSVSREKKERFSLILESASTNQTSMYLCASSSPGQGNEKLFFGSGTQLSVL.

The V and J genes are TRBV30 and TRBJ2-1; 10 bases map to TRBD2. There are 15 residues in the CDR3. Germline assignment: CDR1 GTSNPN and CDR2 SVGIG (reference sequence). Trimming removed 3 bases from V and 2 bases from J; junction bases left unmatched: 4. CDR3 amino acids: CAWRTAGGPYNEQFF. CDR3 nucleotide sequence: TGTGCCTGGAGGACAGCGGGAGGGCCCTACAATGAGCAGTTCTTC.

The CDR3 loop is CASSRTGGTGELFF. CDR3 bases: TGTGCCAGCAGTCGGACAGGGGGCACCGGGGAGCTGTTTTTT. The chain carries TRBV2 and TRBJ2-2, with TRBD1 matching 10 bases. Germline values: CDR1 SNHLY, CDR2 FYNNEI. There are 14 residues in the CDR3. V trimming: 5 bases; J trimming: 4 bases; junction bases outside the gene matches: 1.

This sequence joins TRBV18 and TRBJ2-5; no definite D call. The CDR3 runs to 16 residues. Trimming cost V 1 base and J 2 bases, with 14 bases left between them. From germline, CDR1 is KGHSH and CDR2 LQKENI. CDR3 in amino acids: CASSPRPSTEQETQYF. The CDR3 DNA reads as TGTGCCAGCTCACCACGGCCCTCTACCGAACAAGAGACCCAGTACTTC.

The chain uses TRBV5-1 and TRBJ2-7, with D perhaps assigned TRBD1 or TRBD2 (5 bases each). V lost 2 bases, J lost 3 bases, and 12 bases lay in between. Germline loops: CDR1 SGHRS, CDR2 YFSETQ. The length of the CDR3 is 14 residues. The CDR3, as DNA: TGCGCCAGCAGCTTCGTAGGGGACCTCTACGAGCAGTACTTC. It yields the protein CASSFVGDLYEQYF.

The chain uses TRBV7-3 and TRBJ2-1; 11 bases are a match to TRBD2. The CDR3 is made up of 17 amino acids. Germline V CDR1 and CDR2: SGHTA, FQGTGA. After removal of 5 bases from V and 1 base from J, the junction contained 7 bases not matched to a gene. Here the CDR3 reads CASSPRTSGLSYNEQFF. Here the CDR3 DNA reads TGTGCCAGCAGCCCACGGACTAGCGGGTTGTCCTACAATGAGCAGTTCTTC.

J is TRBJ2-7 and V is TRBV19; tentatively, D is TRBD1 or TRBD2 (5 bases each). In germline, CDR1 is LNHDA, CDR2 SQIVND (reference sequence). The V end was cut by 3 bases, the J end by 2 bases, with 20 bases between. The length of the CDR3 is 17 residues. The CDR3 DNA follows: TGTGCCAGTAGTATCACCACTCGCCGGGACGGTACCTACGAGCAGTACTTC. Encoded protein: CASSITTRRDGTYEQYF.

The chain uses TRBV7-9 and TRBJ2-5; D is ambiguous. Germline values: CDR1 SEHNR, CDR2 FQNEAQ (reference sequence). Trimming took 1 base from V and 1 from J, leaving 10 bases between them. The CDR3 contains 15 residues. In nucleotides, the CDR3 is TGTGCCAGCAGCTTAGATTTGTCAGTCCAAGAGACCCAGTACTTC. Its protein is CASSLDLSVQETQYF.

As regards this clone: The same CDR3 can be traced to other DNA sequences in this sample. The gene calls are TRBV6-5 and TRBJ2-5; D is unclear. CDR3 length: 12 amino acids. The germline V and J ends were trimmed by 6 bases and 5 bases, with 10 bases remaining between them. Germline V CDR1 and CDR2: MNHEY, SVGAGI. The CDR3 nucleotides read TGTGCCAGCAGACCACCCGGGGAGACCCAGTACTTC. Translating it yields CASRPPGETQYF.

CDR3: CASSLGGDGRTGGYTF. CDR3 nucleotides: TGTGCCAGCAGCTTAGGGGGGGACGGAAGGACAGGCGGCTACACCTTC. The rearrangement joins TRBV7-9 to TRBJ1-2; 7 bases line up with TRBD1. CDR1 SEHNR and CDR2 FQNEAQ come from the germline V gene (reference sequence). Trimming removed 1 base from V and 8 bases from J; junction bases left unmatched: 13. The CDR3 sequence is 16 residues long.

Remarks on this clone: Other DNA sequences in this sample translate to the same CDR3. CDR3 amino acids: CASSFSSYEQYF. In DNA, the CDR3 is TGCGCCAGCAGCTTTTCCTCTTACGAGCAGTACTTC. The chain couples TRBV5-1 to TRBJ2-7; no reliable D call. Between the trimmed V and J ends, which lost 2 bases and 4 bases, there was a span of 7 bases. Germline-derived CDR1 and CDR2 are SGHRS and YFSETQ. The length of the CDR3 is 12 residues.

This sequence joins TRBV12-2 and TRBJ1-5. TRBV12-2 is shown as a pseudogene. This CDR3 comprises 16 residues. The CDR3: CASRRQSGDSNQPQHF. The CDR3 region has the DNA TGTGCAAGTCGCCGACAGTCCGGGGATAGCAATCAGCCCCAGCATTTT.

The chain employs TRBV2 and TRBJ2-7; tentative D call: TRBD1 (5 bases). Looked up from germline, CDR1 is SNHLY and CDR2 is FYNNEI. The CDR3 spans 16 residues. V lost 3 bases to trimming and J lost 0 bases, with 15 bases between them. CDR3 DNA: TGTGCCAGCAGTGATATAGAGACAGCTTACTCCTACGAGCAGTACTTC. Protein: CASSDIETAYSYEQYF.

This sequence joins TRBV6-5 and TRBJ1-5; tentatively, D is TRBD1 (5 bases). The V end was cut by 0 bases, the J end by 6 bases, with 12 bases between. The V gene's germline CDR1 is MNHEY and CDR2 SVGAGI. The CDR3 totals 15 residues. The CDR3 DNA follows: TGTGCCAGCAGTTACTCCGGCAGGGCTTCTCAGCCCCAGCATTTT. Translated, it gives CASSYSGRASQPQHF.

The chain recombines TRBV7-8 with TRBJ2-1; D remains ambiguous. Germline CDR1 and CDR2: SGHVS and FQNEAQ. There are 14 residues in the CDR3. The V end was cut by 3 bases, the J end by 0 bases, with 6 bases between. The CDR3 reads CASSFRSSYNEQFF. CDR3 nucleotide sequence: TGTGCCAGCAGCTTCCGGAGCTCCTACAATGAGCAGTTCTTC.